These 20 T cell receptor beta chains were sequenced from one sample in a study of blood T cells in healthy people across ages. Primed by a sample-barcoded 5' primer and a J-beta primer mix, a second PCR proceeded for 7 to 11 cycles. From the 5' RACE reads, TCRdb called clonotypes with MiXCR, one entry per CDR3 protein. Of about 640,000 distinct CDR3 sequences listed, 58% are singletons. Sequencing was carried out using blood. The source is a man aged 55 to 69 in good health.

CDR3 region: CASSQGQGALSPLHF. The CDR3 nucleotides are TGCGCCAGCAGCCAGGGACAGGGGGCTCTTTCACCCCTCCACTTT. The chain links TRBV5-1 to TRBJ1-6, with 12 bases fitting TRBD1. V was pared by 4 bases and J by 9 bases, with 5 bases of the junction left unmatched. Per the germline V gene, CDR1 is SGHRS and CDR2 is YFSETQ. The CDR3 extends over 15 amino acids.

The J gene is TRBJ2-3, the V gene TRBV20-1, with 13 bases lining up with TRBD2. This CDR3 has 16 amino acids. Germline V lookup: CDR1 DFQATT, CDR2 SNEGSKA (reference sequence). V was clipped by 6 bases and J by 3 bases; unmatched bases: 9. CDR3 DNA: TGCAGTGCCGCGGGACTAGCGGGGACTACGACAGATACGCAGTATTTT. Protein: CSAAGLAGTTTDTQYF.

The sample holds a few counts of this clonotype. The J gene is TRBJ2-6, the V gene TRBV28; the D is unclear. The CDR3 contains 13 residues. Trimming stripped 8 bases from V and 2 bases from J, with 7 bases between. Germline V gives CDR1 MDHEN, CDR2 SYDVKM. The CDR3 DNA sequence: TGTGCCAGCTACCATCCTGGGGCCAACGTCCTGACTTTC. Amino acids: CASYHPGANVLTF.

This clonotype was observed a few times. The chain is built from TRBV11-2 and TRBJ2-7; unclear D gene. The DNA end is more similar to TRBJ2-5, so the J call may be wrong. This CDR3 region has 14 residues. CDR1 SGHAT and CDR2 FQNNGV come from the germline V gene. The CDR3 spells CASSQVAVMETQYF. The CDR3 DNA is TGTGCCAGCAGCCAGGTGGCGGTGATGGAGACCCAGTACTTC.

The CDR3 coding sequence is TGTGCCAGCAGCCGAGTAGGACCAACGGCCGGGCAGTACTTC. Translation: CASSRVGPTAGQYF. J is TRBJ2-7 and V is TRBV7-9; D ambiguous. The CDR3 spans 14 residues. Germline assignment: CDR1 SEHNR and CDR2 FQNEAQ (reference sequence). V lost 5 bases and J lost 9, with 20 bases in between.

The CDR3 loop reads CASSNTFRAENTEAFF. CDR3 nucleotide sequence: TGCGCCAGCAGCAACACTTTCAGGGCGGAGAACACTGAAGCTTTCTTT. V and J are TRBV4-1 and TRBJ1-1; a weak D match, TRBD1 (5 bases). The germline V gene encodes CDR1 MGHRA and CDR2 YSYEKL. The V and J ends lost 5 bases and 1 base respectively, with 17 bases between them. The CDR3 is 16 amino acids.

The chain links TRBV6-6 to TRBJ2-7; 7 bases are shared with TRBD1. CDR1 is MNHNY, CDR2 SVGAGI, per germline (reference sequence). J lost 7 bases, V lost 0 bases, and 15 bases had no gene match. The CDR3 is made up of 17 amino acids. The CDR3 is CASSYSPGLRGGGEQYF. As DNA, the CDR3 is TGTGCCAGCAGTTACTCGCCCGGTCTCAGAGGGGGCGGGGAGCAGTACTTC.

This rearrangement joins TRBV2 to TRBJ1-2; D unresolved. The CDR3 is 11 amino acids. The V gene lost 6 bases and the J gene lost 6 bases, with 8 bases spanning the gap. Germline CDR1 and CDR2: SNHLY and FYNNEI. The CDR3, as DNA: TGTGCCAGCAGGATTCGCAATGGCTACACCTTC. Translating gives CASRIRNGYTF. Looking up the rest from reference TRBV2 and TRBJ1-2 gives the full variable domain: EPEVTQTPSHQVTQMGQEVILRCVPISNHLYFYWYRQILGQKVEFLVSFYNNEISEKSEIFDDQFSVERPDGSNFTLKIRSTKLEDSAMYFCASRIRNGYTFGSGTRLTVV.

In this sample, this clonotype turned up a few times. V gene TRBV11-2 combines with J gene TRBJ1-4; a possible D gene is TRBD1 (5 bases). Trimming left V 0 bases short and J 7 bases short, with 12 bases between. This CDR3 spans 15 amino acids. The V gene's germline CDR1 is SGHAT and CDR2 FQNNGV. CDR3 sequence reads: CASSLDRGEVEKLFF. CDR3 DNA sequence: TGTGCCAGCAGCTTAGACCGAGGGGAGGTTGAAAAACTGTTTTTT.

V and J are TRBV28 and TRBJ1-1; no clear D gene. The V end lost 3 bases, the J end lost 6 bases, and 17 bases lay between the germline ends. Germline CDR1 MDHEN, CDR2 SYDVKM. CDR3 length: 15 residues. CDR3 loop: CASSFHQTASPEAFF. The CDR3 nucleotides read TGTGCCAGCAGTTTCCATCAGACGGCTTCCCCTGAAGCTTTCTTT.

V gene TRBV10-2 combines with J gene TRBJ2-7, with D uncertain. TRBJ2-5 explains the end of the DNA better; the J call may be wrong. The CDR3 contains 12 residues. Germline loops: CDR1 WSHSY, CDR2 SAAADI. Here the CDR3 DNA reads TGCGCCAGCAGTGGGGGTCCAGGGACCCAGTACTTC. It translates to CASSGGPGTQYF.

V is TRBV6-2 or TRBV6-3 and J is TRBJ2-2; 12 bases map to TRBD2. This CDR3 contains 16 residues. V gave up 9 bases and J gave up 0 bases; unmatched junction bases: 5. Germline CDR1 MNHEY, CDR2 SVGEGT. CDR3 DNA sequence: TGTGCCAGTGGGACTAGCGGGTGCGCGAACACCGGGGAGCTGTTTTTT. Amino acid sequence: CASGTSGCANTGELFF.

The chain links TRBV5-4 to TRBJ2-5, with no clear D. The CDR3 length is 13 residues. The germline V gene encodes CDR1 SGHNT and CDR2 YYREEE (reference sequence). V lost 4 bases and J 3 bases, leaving 10 bases between the germline ends. This CDR3 is CASSPTTKETQYF. The CDR3 DNA follows: TGTGCCAGCAGCCCTACTACCAAAGAGACCCAGTACTTC.

As concerns this clonotype: A read error may explain this, as a much larger clone is one base away. V gene TRBV5-4 combines with J gene TRBJ2-7; 10 bases align to TRBD1. CDR1 and CDR2 from the germline V gene are SGHNT and YYREEE (reference sequence). The ends lost 5 bases at V and 7 bases at J; junction bases unmatched: 6. The CDR3 covers 13 residues. As DNA, the CDR3 is TGTGCCAGCAGTCGACAGGGGGCTGATGAGCAGTACTTC. The encoded protein is CASSRQGADEQYF.

The chain recombines TRBV21-1 with TRBJ2-7. TRBV21-1 is a pseudogene locus. The length of the CDR3 is 16 residues. CDR3 amino acids: CATPWAPITGLYEQYF. DNA for the CDR3: TGTGCAACCCCGTGGGCTCCGATAACGGGCTTGTACGAGCAGTACTTC.

This clonotype was counted at least ten times. V is TRBV5-1 and J is TRBJ2-1; TRBD2 matches at 8 bases. Germline lookup yields CDR1 SGHRS and CDR2 YFSETQ. After removal of 0 bases from V and 4 bases from J, the junction contained 6 bases not matched to a gene. The CDR3 contains 16 residues. The CDR3 region has the DNA TGCGCCAGCAGCTTGGGTGGCGGGGGGCCGTACAATGAGCAGTTCTTC. It yields the protein CASSLGGGGPYNEQFF.

The gene calls are TRBV20-1 and TRBJ2-7; 11 positions match TRBD2. This CDR3 is built from 14 residues. V trimming: 4 bases; J trimming: 5 bases; junction bases outside the gene matches: 7. Germline assignment: CDR1 DFQATT and CDR2 SNEGSKA (reference sequence). CDR3 residues: CSANRGTSGDEQYF. The CDR3 DNA reads TGCAGTGCTAACCGCGGGACTAGCGGCGACGAGCAGTACTTC.

The rearrangement joins TRBV28 to TRBJ2-5, with D maybe TRBD1 (7 bases). The V gene's germline CDR1 is MDHEN and CDR2 SYDVKM. The germline V and J ends were trimmed by 5 bases and 2 bases, with 15 bases remaining between them. The CDR3 loop spans 15 amino acids. The CDR3 nucleotides are TGTGCCAGCAGTACGCCGACAGGGAGGCAAGAGACCCAGTACTTC. Protein sequence: CASSTPTGRQETQYF.

This clonotype was counted between two and nine times. The chain uses TRBV27 and TRBJ2-1; D is perhaps TRBD2 (5 bases). V gave up 5 bases and J gave up 6 bases, with 8 bases separating them. CDR1 MNHEY and CDR2 SMNVEV come from the germline V gene (reference sequence). The CDR3 is 12 amino acids. The CDR3, as DNA: TGTGCCAGCAGTAAGGACTTCAATGAGCAGTTCTTC. Translation gives CASSKDFNEQFF.

DNA of the CDR3: TGTGCCAGCAGCTTAACTAGCGGGGCAACCTACGAGCAGTACTTC. Translated, it gives CASSLTSGATYEQYF. This chain uses TRBV7-2 with TRBJ2-5, with 10 nucleotides matching TRBD2. The J call may be wrong; the DNA end is better matched by TRBJ2-7. The CDR3 covers 15 residues. Germline values: CDR1 SGHTA, CDR2 FQGNSA.